Each of the 30 T cell receptor beta chains below was sequenced from the same sample in a study of cytomegalovirus exposure and HLA in healthy donors. The PCR employed 60 Vbeta primers together with 13 Jbeta primers. Assay used: immunoSEQ multiplex PCR; TCRdb lists only in-frame clones, some missing. The sample includes about 55,000 clones, roughly 50% of them seen just once. The specimen was PBMCs. Receptors were obtained from a human donor in good health.

This clone has a handful of counts. The chain joins TRBV11-2 to TRBJ2-5, with 10 bases identical to TRBD2. The length of the CDR3 is 16 residues. Germline V lookup: CDR1 SGHAT, CDR2 FQNNGV. V trimming: 3 bases; J trimming: 9 bases; junction bases outside the gene matches: 13. CDR3 region: CASSFLAGVPGMAQYF. The CDR3 region has the DNA TGTGCCAGCAGCTTCCTAGCGGGGGTACCCGGGATGGCCCAGTACTTC.

This clone has only a few counts. The V and J genes are TRBV7-2 and TRBJ2-5; D remains ambiguous. The DNA matches TRBJ2-7 better at its end, which makes the J call doubtful. This CDR3 spans 11 amino acids. Germline loops: CDR1 SGHTA, CDR2 FQGNSA. The CDR3 coding sequence is TGTGCCAGCAGCCCTCTCTACGAGCAGTACTTC. Translating it yields CASSPLYEQYF.

The genes are TRBV4-1 and TRBJ2-3; D is possibly TRBD2 (5 bases). Per the germline V gene, CDR1 is MGHRA and CDR2 is YSYEKL. This CDR3 comprises 14 residues. The V end was cut by 5 bases, the J end by 2 bases, with 11 bases between. The CDR3 sequence is CASSGRTHTDTQYF. CDR3 DNA sequence: TGCGCCAGCAGCGGTCGGACTCACACAGATACGCAGTATTTT.

This clone was detected once. This chain joins TRBV7-2 and TRBJ1-5; TRBD1 matches 8 bases. The CDR3 runs 16 residues. The germline V gene encodes CDR1 SGHTA and CDR2 FQGNSA. V lost 5 bases, J lost 2 bases, and 8 bases stayed unmatched. CDR3 in DNA: TGTGCCAGCAGCCCGGACAGGGCAGGTGGCAATCAGCCCCAGCATTTT. It specifies CASSPDRAGGNQPQHF.

The CDR3 spells CASSLLSETINYGYTF. The CDR3 nucleotides are TGTGCCAGCAGCTTGTTGTCAGAGACAATTAACTATGGCTACACCTTC. This rearrangement joins TRBV7-9 to TRBJ1-2; D is unresolved. CDR3 length: 16 amino acids. Germline CDR1 reads SEHNR; CDR2 reads FQNEAQ (reference sequence). V was shortened by 3 bases and J by 1 base, with 15 bases between the two germline ends.

This clone was observed a few times. The chain recombines TRBV19 with TRBJ2-7, with 8 bases that match TRBD1. With 5 bases clipped from V and 6 bases from J, the junction kept 12 bases outside the gene matches. This CDR3 spans 15 amino acids. Germline V CDR1 and CDR2: LNHDA, SQIVND (reference sequence). In DNA form, the CDR3 reads TGTGCCAGTAGTGCGCAGGGGGCCTCCGCTGGCGAGCAGTACTTC. Translated: CASSAQGASAGEQYF.

The chain recombines TRBV5-1 with TRBJ1-6, with 9 bases lining up with TRBD1. Trimming at V came to 4 bases and at J to 6 bases, leaving 5 bases not matched to a gene. CDR1 is SGHRS, CDR2 YFSETQ, per germline. The CDR3 spans 15 residues. The CDR3 sequence: CASSMGTGSNSPLHF. CDR3 in DNA: TGCGCCAGCAGCATGGGGACAGGGAGTAATTCACCCCTCCACTTT.

The genes are TRBV27 and TRBJ2-6; no definite D call. The germline CDR1 and CDR2 sequences are MNHEY and SMNVEV (reference sequence). Trimming shortened V by 3 bases and J by 7 bases, and 4 bases separated the two germline ends. This CDR3 is built from 12 residues. The CDR3 loop is CASSFTANVLTF. The CDR3 DNA reads as TGTGCCAGCAGTTTCACAGCCAACGTCCTGACTTTC.

In its sample, this clone was seen a few times. The V and J genes are TRBV7-4 and TRBJ1-1; 7 nucleotides match TRBD1. This CDR3 contains 17 residues. Germline CDR1 is SGHVT and CDR2 is SQSDAQ. V shed 5 bases, J shed 3 bases, and the junction held 15 bases outside the gene matches. CDR3 amino acids: CASSDGRQGRTHTEAFF. CDR3 nucleotides: TGTGCCAGCAGCGATGGAAGACAGGGAAGGACACACACTGAAGCTTTCTTT.

This chain joins TRBV30 and TRBJ2-3; the D is unclear. The CDR3 spans 12 residues. The germline V and J ends were trimmed by 4 bases and 0 bases, with 5 bases remaining between them. The germline V gene has CDR1 GTSNPN and CDR2 SVGIG (reference sequence). This chain's CDR3 is CAWTRSTDTQYF. CDR3 coding DNA: TGTGCCTGGACCAGGAGCACAGATACGCAGTATTTT.

The chain recombines TRBV18 with TRBJ2-5; 10 bases match TRBD1. The end of the DNA aligns better with TRBJ2-7, so the J call may be wrong. The germline CDR1 and CDR2 sequences are KGHSH and LQKENI. The CDR3 contains 15 residues. The CDR3 bases are TGTGCCAGCTCGACTGCCGGGACAGGGGACTACGAGCAGTACTTC. It specifies CASSTAGTGDYEQYF.

The chain carries TRBV9 and TRBJ2-1, with 10 bases lining up with TRBD2. Per germline, CDR1 SGDLS and CDR2 YYNGEE. Trimming at V came to 1 base and at J to 7 bases, leaving 5 bases not matched to a gene. This CDR3 comprises 15 residues. Here the CDR3 DNA reads TGTGCCAGCAGCGTACAAGCGGGGGGGATAAATGAGCAGTTCTTC. Translating it yields CASSVQAGGINEQFF. Drawing the rest from reference TRBV9 and TRBJ2-1, the complete variable domain is DSGVTQTPKHLITATGQRVTLRCSPRSGDLSVYWYQQSLDQGLQFLIQYYNGEERAKGNILERFSAQQFPDLHSELNLSSLELGDSALYFCASSVQAGGINEQFFGPGTRLTVL.

This clone has a handful of counts. V usage is TRBV27 and J usage is TRBJ1-6, with a weak D call TRBD1 (6 bases). The V gene's germline CDR1 is MNHEY and CDR2 SMNVEV (reference sequence). Deletions cut 2 bases from V and 9 bases from J, with 11 bases between. The CDR3 covers 14 residues. This chain's CDR3 is CASSLAQGRSPLHF. For the CDR3, the DNA is TGTGCCAGCAGTTTAGCACAGGGACGTTCACCCCTCCACTTT.

This clone occurred a few times. The J gene is TRBJ1-5, the V gene TRBV6-6, with D maybe TRBD1 (6 bases). The CDR3 consists of 14 residues. Germline V CDR1 and CDR2: MNHNY, SVGAGI (reference sequence). Trimming removed 7 bases at V and 3 bases at J, with 13 bases between. CDR3 residues: CASISNRDNQPQHF. CDR3 nucleotides: TGTGCCAGCATTTCAAACAGGGACAATCAGCCCCAGCATTTT.

The V and J genes are TRBV5-1 and TRBJ1-4, with D uncertain. Trimming took 0 bases from V and 0 from J, leaving 9 bases between them. Germline V lookup: CDR1 SGHRS, CDR2 YFSETQ. The CDR3 is 16 amino acids. CDR3 protein: CASSLAGGTTNEKLFF. In DNA, the CDR3 is TGCGCCAGCAGCTTGGCCGGCGGAACAACTAATGAAAAACTGTTTTTT.

This clone occurred a few times. The genes are TRBV7-3 and TRBJ1-2; maybe TRBD1 (6 bases). The CDR3 is 17 residues long. Germline assignment: CDR1 SGHTA and CDR2 FQGTGA. Trimming pared 0 bases from V and 4 bases from J, leaving 18 bases between. DNA of the CDR3: TGTGCCAGCAGCTTAACGGTTGAACAGGGCTCCCTCTATGGCTACACCTTC. Translated, it gives CASSLTVEQGSLYGYTF.

This clone has a single count. The chain recombines TRBV30 with TRBJ1-4, with 9 bases fitting TRBD1. The CDR3 sequence is 14 residues long. With 5 bases clipped from V and 8 bases from J, the junction kept 9 bases outside the gene matches. Germline V gives CDR1 GTSNPN, CDR2 SVGIG (reference sequence). CDR3 sequence: CAWGGTGTKEKLFF. CDR3 DNA sequence: TGTGCCTGGGGGGGGACAGGGACCAAGGAAAAACTGTTTTTT.

The V and J genes are TRBV2 and TRBJ2-7; TRBD1 aligns across 8 bases. The CDR3 covers 15 residues. The J segment lost 3 bases and the V segment lost 5 bases, leaving 9 bases of the junction unmatched. The germline CDR1 and CDR2 sequences are SNHLY and FYNNEI. The DNA of the CDR3 is TGTGCCAGCAGTTCTGACGGGACAGGAGTCTACGAGCAGTACTTC. Amino acids: CASSSDGTGVYEQYF.

The chain recombines TRBV7-2 with TRBJ1-6; 9 nucleotides align to TRBD1. In germline, CDR1 is SGHTA, CDR2 FQGNSA. Trimming cost V 1 base and J 10 bases; bases outside gene matches: 11. The CDR3 spans 17 residues. The CDR3 nucleotides read TGTGCCAGCAGCTTAGGGGGGACGGGACAGGGTTCCTCACCCCTCCACTTT. This gives the protein CASSLGGTGQGSSPLHF.

J is TRBJ1-2 and V is TRBV6-5; D might be TRBD1 (5 bases). This CDR3 region has 14 residues. CDR1 is MNHEY, CDR2 SVGAGI, per germline. With 2 bases removed from V and 1 base from J, the gap between germline ends came to 8 bases. The CDR3 reads CASSYQGINYGYTF. Here the CDR3 DNA reads TGTGCCAGCAGTTACCAGGGAATTAACTATGGCTACACCTTC.

The chain joins TRBV7-2 to TRBJ1-1; no firm D call. CDR1 is SGHTA, CDR2 FQGNSA, per germline. Trimming stripped 5 bases from V and 9 bases from J, with 16 bases between. This CDR3 is built from 13 residues. The CDR3 nucleotides are TGTGCCAGCAGCGTACCGGGTTCACCCAAAGCTTTCTTT. It is translated as CASSVPGSPKAFF.

This clone was counted a few times. The chain is built from TRBV15 and TRBJ2-1; 13 bases are shared with TRBD2. The CDR3 runs 16 residues. Germline CDR1 and CDR2: LNHNV and YYDKDF (reference sequence). Trimming took 3 bases from V and 9 from J; bases not matched to a gene: 8. The CDR3 DNA is TGTGCCACCAGCAGGGCCGGACTAGCGGGGGAAGGTGAGCAGTTCTTC. Translating gives CATSRAGLAGEGEQFF.

The rearrangement joins TRBV6-5 to TRBJ1-1; 7 bases agree with TRBD1. The CDR3 consists of 15 residues. Per germline, CDR1 MNHEY and CDR2 SVGAGI. V shed 6 bases and J 0 bases; nucleotides not matched to a gene: 7. The CDR3 DNA reads as TGTGCCAGCAGGAAGACCGGGACAGTGAACACTGAAGCTTTCTTT. The encoded protein is CASRKTGTVNTEAFF.

This chain joins TRBV4-3 and TRBJ2-7; 12 nucleotides agree with TRBD2. This CDR3 has 16 amino acids. Per the germline V gene, CDR1 is LGHNA and CDR2 is YSLEER. The J segment lost 5 bases and the V segment lost 3 bases, leaving 8 bases of the junction unmatched. The CDR3 region is CASSHLLAGGLHEQYF. The CDR3 nucleotides read TGCGCCAGCAGCCACTTACTAGCGGGGGGACTTCACGAGCAGTACTTC.

The rearrangement links TRBV19 to TRBJ1-5; TRBD1 matches 9 bases. Germline assignment: CDR1 LNHDA and CDR2 SQIVND (reference sequence). The CDR3 consists of 17 residues. V gave up 5 bases and J gave up 0 bases; unmatched junction bases: 8. The CDR3 reads CASSPGQGHNSNQPQHF. The CDR3 nucleotides are TGTGCCAGTAGTCCCGGACAGGGGCATAATAGCAATCAGCCCCAGCATTTT.

The CDR3 here is CASSLEPQSYEQYF. In nucleotides, the CDR3 is TGTGCCAGCAGCTTGGAACCGCAGTCCTACGAGCAGTACTTC. The genes are TRBV5-5 and TRBJ2-7; the D is unclear. This CDR3 is built from 14 residues. Germline V gives CDR1 SGHKS, CDR2 YYEKEE (reference sequence). V lost 0 bases and J lost 1, with 8 bases in between.

The gene calls are TRBV13 and TRBJ2-1; 13 bases are shared with TRBD2. The V gene end was trimmed by 4 bases and the J gene end by 0 bases; junction bases not matched to a gene: 6. Germline V gene data show CDR1 as PRHDT and CDR2 as FYEKMQ (reference sequence). This CDR3 has 18 amino acids. CDR3 region: CASSSRTSGGPSYNEQFF. CDR3 nucleotides: TGTGCCAGCAGCTCCCGGACTAGCGGGGGTCCCTCCTACAATGAGCAGTTCTTC.

The V call is TRBV2, the J call TRBJ2-3; tentatively, D is TRBD1 (6 bases). CDR1 and CDR2 (germline): SNHLY, FYNNEI. The CDR3 length is 15 residues. The ends were cut back, 6 bases at V and 4 bases at J, with 17 bases in the middle. The CDR3 here is CASRMQQGLADTQYF. DNA of the CDR3: TGTGCCAGCAGGATGCAACAGGGTCTCGCAGATACGCAGTATTTT.

The chain recombines TRBV4-3 with TRBJ2-4, with D perhaps matching TRBD1 (5 bases). This CDR3 has 15 amino acids. V was pared by 1 base and J by 10 bases, with 17 bases between. Germline V CDR1 and CDR2: LGHNA, YSLEER. CDR3 protein: CASSQVEQAYGIQYF. The CDR3, as DNA: TGCGCCAGCAGCCAAGTGGAACAGGCGTACGGGATTCAGTACTTC.

As concerns this clone: Other DNA sequences of this sample code for an identical CDR3. The rearrangement links TRBV7-6 to TRBJ1-5, with D perhaps matching TRBD1 (6 bases). CDR3 size: 14 residues. Trimming left V 1 base short and J 6 bases short, with 10 bases between. The germline V gene encodes CDR1 SGHVS and CDR2 FNYEAQ. The CDR3, as DNA: TGTGCCAGCAGCTTAGATGTGGGGGCTCAGCCCCAGCATTTT. This translates into CASSLDVGAQPQHF.